What follows are 26 T cell receptor beta chains derived from one specimen sequenced in a study of shared clonotypes between healthy human individuals. The repertoire was sequenced with immunoSEQ multiplex PCR; TCRdb's copy has only in-frame clones and lacks some. The sample lists 1,400,000 or so clones, 97% to 99% occurring once. The sequencing sample was made of naive CD4+ T cells sorted from blood. Subset given: CD45RA+ positively selected. The source is a man younger than 45 in good health.

The gene calls are TRBV4-2 and TRBJ2-3; 7 nucleotides match TRBD2. V shed 0 bases, J shed 0 bases, and the junction held 3 bases outside the gene matches. This CDR3 spans 16 amino acids. The germline gives CDR1 LGHNA, CDR2 YNFKEQ. CDR3 residues: CASSQESGKSTDTQYF. Written as DNA, the CDR3 is TGTGCCAGCAGCCAAGAAAGCGGGAAAAGCACAGATACGCAGTATTTT.

This chain links TRBV18 with TRBJ1-3; tentatively, D is TRBD1 (5 bases). Trimming took off 1 base at V and 0 bases at J, with 7 bases between the two ends. The CDR3 has 15 residues. CDR1 KGHSH and CDR2 LQKENI come from the germline V gene. CDR3 bases: TGTGCCAGCTCACCACTCGACAGCTCTGGAAACACCATATATTTT. Protein sequence: CASSPLDSSGNTIYF. The full variable domain, completed using reference TRBV18 and TRBJ1-3, is NAGVMQNPRHLVRRRGQEARLRCSPMKGHSHVYWYRQLPEEGLKFMVYLQKENIIDESGMPKERFSAEFPKEGPSILRIQQVVRGDSAAYFCASSPLDSSGNTIYFGEGSWLTVV.

This chain links TRBV14 with TRBJ2-1; D possibly corresponds to TRBD1 (5 bases). This CDR3 comprises 14 residues. In germline, CDR1 is SGHDN, CDR2 FVKESK. Trimming pared 3 bases from V and 8 bases from J, leaving 14 bases between. DNA of the CDR3: TGTGCCAGCAGCCAGATAACAGGAACGGATGAGCAGTTCTTC. Translating gives CASSQITGTDEQFF.

A note on this clone: This same CDR3 is encoded by further DNA sequences in the sample. V gene TRBV5-1 combines with J gene TRBJ2-1, with no clear D. The germline V gene has CDR1 SGHRS and CDR2 YFSETQ. The germline V and J ends were trimmed by 0 bases and 0 bases, with 7 bases remaining between them. The CDR3 contains 15 residues. CDR3 bases: TGCGCCAGCAGCTTGGGTGGGGTCTCCTACAATGAGCAGTTCTTC. It encodes CASSLGGVSYNEQFF.

This clone was recorded once. This chain uses TRBV28 with TRBJ2-2, with D uncertain. CDR3 length: 13 amino acids. Germline loops: CDR1 MDHEN, CDR2 SYDVKM. V shed 2 bases and J shed 8 bases, with 9 bases lying between them. CDR3: CASSLQPPGELFF. The CDR3 DNA reads TGTGCCAGCAGTTTACAACCACCGGGGGAGCTGTTTTTT. The full variable domain, its missing parts supplied by reference TRBV28 and TRBJ2-2, is DVKVTQSSRYLVKRTGEKVFLECVQDMDHENMFWYRQDPGLGLRLIYFSYDVKMKEKGDIPEGYSVSREKKERFSLILESASTNQTSMYLCASSLQPPGELFFGEGSRLTVL.

Here the CDR3 reads CASSWGRGGRKETQYF. DNA for the CDR3: TGTGCCAGCAGCTGGGGGCGGGGCGGGAGAAAAGAGACCCAGTACTTC. The chain carries TRBV11-2 and TRBJ2-5; possible D gene TRBD2, 7 bases. This CDR3 has 16 amino acids. V shed 4 bases and J shed 3 bases, with 18 bases lying between them. Per the germline V gene, CDR1 is SGHAT and CDR2 is FQNNGV.

V is TRBV15 and J is TRBJ1-5; tentatively, D is TRBD1 (5 bases). With 1 base removed from V and 4 bases from J, the gap between germline ends came to 8 bases. Looked up from germline, CDR1 is LNHNV and CDR2 is YYDKDF (reference sequence). This CDR3 is built from 14 residues. The CDR3 protein is CATSRVGDNQPQHF. In nucleotides, the CDR3 is TGTGCCACCAGCAGAGTGGGGGATAATCAGCCCCAGCATTTT.

The chain couples TRBV27 to TRBJ2-1; D might be TRBD2 (6 bases). Trimming took 5 bases from V and 7 from J, leaving 24 bases between them. Per the germline V gene, CDR1 is MNHEY and CDR2 is SMNVEV (reference sequence). This CDR3 comprises 17 residues. The CDR3 reads CASSTKTSWVDFNEQFF. The CDR3 DNA follows: TGTGCCAGCAGTACAAAGACTAGTTGGGTAGATTTTAATGAGCAGTTCTTC.

The chain links TRBV6-4 to TRBJ2-3; either TRBD1 or TRBD2 may fit D (5 bases each). Per germline, CDR1 MRHNA and CDR2 SNTAGT. V lost 8 bases to trimming and J lost 1 base, with 7 bases between them. This CDR3 is built from 12 residues. In DNA form, the CDR3 reads TGTGCCAGCGGGGACGGCACAGATACGCAGTATTTT. Its translation: CASGDGTDTQYF.

The chain carries TRBV29-1 and TRBJ2-1, with TRBD2 identical over 7 bases. V lost 4 bases to trimming and J lost 8 bases; unmatched junction nucleotides: 5. This CDR3 has 12 amino acids. CDR1 is SQVTM, CDR2 ANQGSEA, per germline. The CDR3 spells CSVVGGSYEQFF. In nucleotides, the CDR3 is TGCAGCGTTGTTGGCGGGAGCTATGAGCAGTTCTTC.

This chain uses TRBV11-2 with TRBJ2-1, with 8 bases that match TRBD2. Germline V gene data show CDR1 as SGHAT and CDR2 as FQNNGV. Trimming at V came to 4 bases and at J to 9 bases, leaving 23 bases not matched to a gene. The CDR3 runs 19 residues. CDR3 residues: CASSSSGATRSGGGSEQFF. As DNA, the CDR3 is TGTGCCAGCAGCTCTAGCGGCGCCACTAGAAGCGGGGGAGGGAGTGAGCAGTTCTTC.

The CDR3 here is CASSYTGTGELFF. In DNA form, the CDR3 reads TGTGCCAGCAGTTACACAGGGACCGGGGAGCTGTTTTTT. V is TRBV28 and J is TRBJ2-2, with D maybe TRBD1 (6 bases). Per the germline V gene, CDR1 is MDHEN and CDR2 is SYDVKM. The V end was cut by 4 bases, the J end by 5 bases, with 8 bases between. The CDR3 is made up of 13 amino acids.

V is TRBV5-1 and J is TRBJ2-7; 7 positions agree with TRBD1. J was trimmed by 0 bases and V by 4 bases; bases with no gene match: 10. This CDR3 region has 16 residues. Germline lookup yields CDR1 SGHRS and CDR2 YFSETQ. The CDR3, as DNA: TGCGCCAGCAGCGCCGCCACGGGACAGACCTCCTACGAGCAGTACTTC. Translated, it gives CASSAATGQTSYEQYF.

The rearrangement links TRBV28 to TRBJ1-2, with 10 bases identical to TRBD1. The CDR3 contains 14 residues. CDR1 and CDR2 (germline): MDHEN, SYDVKM. The trim removed 10 bases at V and 2 bases at J, leaving 7 bases unmatched. The CDR3: CATEPGQGNYGYTF. The CDR3 coding sequence is TGTGCCACCGAGCCGGGACAGGGGAACTATGGCTACACCTTC.

This chain connects TRBV13 to TRBJ2-1, with D unresolved. This CDR3 region has 14 residues. Germline values: CDR1 PRHDT, CDR2 FYEKMQ (reference sequence). Deletions cut 1 base from V and 6 bases from J, with 10 bases between. The CDR3 is CASSLVGLFNEQFF. CDR3 DNA sequence: TGTGCCAGCAGCTTAGTCGGCCTGTTCAATGAGCAGTTCTTC.

The chain links TRBV6-5 to TRBJ2-7, with TRBD1 identical over 7 bases. This CDR3 contains 13 residues. The germline V gene encodes CDR1 MNHEY and CDR2 SVGAGI. The V gene end was trimmed by 3 bases and the J gene end by 6 bases; junction bases not matched to a gene: 5. In DNA form, the CDR3 reads TGTGCCAGCAGTTATGAGGGGGCGGGCGAGCAGTACTTC. It is translated as CASSYEGAGEQYF.

V usage is TRBV5-5 and J usage is TRBJ1-4; TRBD1 aligns across 10 bases. CDR1 is SGHKS, CDR2 YYEKEE, per germline (reference sequence). The V gene end was trimmed by 4 bases and the J gene end by 3 bases; junction bases not matched to a gene: 3. The CDR3 sequence is 15 residues long. In nucleotides, the CDR3 is TGTGCCAGCAGCCGAGGGACAGGGGCTAATGAAAAACTGTTTTTT. Encoded protein: CASSRGTGANEKLFF. The full variable domain, rest sourced from reference TRBV5-5 and TRBJ1-4, is DAGVTQSPTHLIKTRGQQVTLRCSPISGHKSVSWYQQVLGQGPQFIFQYYEKEERGRGNFPDRFSARQFPNYSSELNVNALLLGDSALYLCASSRGTGANEKLFFGSGTQLSVL.

V and J are TRBV11-3 and TRBJ2-7; D remains ambiguous. CDR1 and CDR2 from the germline V gene are SGHNT and YENEEA. The CDR3 is 16 amino acids. V gave up 1 base and J gave up 0 bases, with 13 bases separating them. The CDR3 spells CASSLGSARGSYEQYF. CDR3 DNA: TGTGCCAGCAGCTTAGGATCCGCGCGAGGCTCCTACGAGCAGTACTTC.

The CDR3 nucleotides are TGTGCCAGCAGCTTAATCCAGGGAGGTTATGGCTACACCTTC. This translates into CASSLIQGGYGYTF. The V gene is TRBV7-9, the J gene TRBJ1-2; tentatively, D is TRBD1 (5 bases). The CDR3 sequence is 14 residues long. The V end was cut by 2 bases, the J end by 5 bases, with 12 bases between. CDR1 is SEHNR and CDR2 is FQNEAQ in the germline V gene (reference sequence).

The chain couples TRBV30 to TRBJ1-3, with TRBD1 as a possible D gene (5 bases). Between the trimmed V and J ends, which lost 1 base and 7 bases, there was a span of 23 bases. The CDR3 is made up of 17 amino acids. Per germline, CDR1 GTSNPN and CDR2 SVGIG (reference sequence). The chain's CDR3 is CAWSGTPGPAPRNTIYF. CDR3 nucleotide sequence: TGTGCCTGGAGTGGGACCCCGGGACCTGCTCCCCGGAACACCATATATTTT.

The chain couples TRBV6-5 to TRBJ2-7; D unresolved. The CDR3 covers 15 residues. Germline lookup yields CDR1 MNHEY and CDR2 SVGAGI. V dropped 0 bases and J dropped 0 bases, with 9 bases sitting between them. CDR3 sequence reads: CASSYSTHLSYEQYF. CDR3 in DNA: TGTGCCAGCAGTTACTCGACACACCTCTCCTACGAGCAGTACTTC.

The V and J genes are TRBV18 and TRBJ1-2, with 8 bases lining up with TRBD1. There are 15 residues in the CDR3. Germline assignment: CDR1 KGHSH and CDR2 LQKENI. The ends lost 6 bases at V and 3 bases at J; junction bases unmatched: 9. This chain's CDR3 is CASSPTQDRDYGYTF. CDR3 coding DNA: TGTGCCAGCTCTCCCACCCAGGACAGGGACTATGGCTACACCTTC.

This sequence joins TRBV18 and TRBJ2-6; D call uncertain. CDR3 length equals 17 residues. CDR1 and CDR2 (germline): KGHSH, LQKENI. The ends were cut back, 1 base at V and 0 bases at J, with 10 bases in the middle. The CDR3 here is CASSPRSSSSGANVLTF. The DNA of the CDR3 is TGTGCCAGCTCACCACGAAGTTCCAGCTCTGGGGCCAACGTCCTGACTTTC.

J is TRBJ2-5 and V is TRBV7-9, with D possibly being TRBD1 (5 bases). Trimming removed 3 bases at V and 3 bases at J, with 11 bases between. The germline V gene encodes CDR1 SEHNR and CDR2 FQNEAQ (reference sequence). The CDR3 is 14 residues long. CDR3 sequence: CASSFWGLKETQYF. The CDR3 nucleotides read TGTGCCAGCAGCTTTTGGGGCCTGAAAGAGACCCAGTACTTC.

The chain recombines TRBV20-1 with TRBJ2-1; D not resolved. Per the germline V gene, CDR1 is DFQATT and CDR2 is SNEGSKA (reference sequence). The V end was cut by 3 bases, the J end by 7 bases, with 7 bases between. The CDR3 spans 11 residues. CDR3 region: CSARRLNEQFF. CDR3 sequence (DNA): TGCAGTGCTAGGCGTTTGAATGAGCAGTTCTTC.

The chain combines TRBV5-1 with TRBJ2-5, with D possibly matching TRBD1 (5 bases). TRBJ2-7 explains the end of the DNA better; the J call may be wrong. The CDR3 runs 14 residues. Per the germline V gene, CDR1 is SGHRS and CDR2 is YFSETQ. The chain's CDR3 is CASSLWQGTYEQYF. The CDR3 DNA is TGCGCCAGCAGCTTATGGCAGGGAACCTACGAGCAGTACTTC.